The 24 T cell receptor beta chains reported below all come from one sample, sequenced in a study of OX40 agonist ivuxolimab in advanced cancers. Using immunoSEQ multiplex PCR, the repertoire was profiled, and TCRdb retains in-frame clones only, with some absent. The sample holds around 66,000 clones, approximately 90% seen once. The material sequenced was CD4+ or CD8+ T cells sorted from blood, taken in a trial of the OX40 agonist ivuxolimab. These receptor sequences come from an adult with an advanced solid tumor such as melanoma, head and neck, liver or kidney cancer.

The gene calls are TRBV28 and TRBJ1-2; D gene ambiguous. V was cut by 3 bases and J by 6 bases, with 5 bases left in between. Looked up from germline, CDR1 is MDHEN and CDR2 is SYDVKM. The CDR3 covers 11 residues. CDR3 region: CASSFPDGYTF. For the CDR3, the DNA is TGTGCCAGCAGTTTTCCCGATGGCTACACCTTC.

The chain is built from TRBV27 and TRBJ2-2; 7 bases align to TRBD2. The V and J ends lost 5 bases and 4 bases, in that order; junction bases with no gene match: 7. Germline V lookup: CDR1 MNHEY, CDR2 SMNVEV (reference sequence). This CDR3 spans 15 amino acids. The CDR3 is CASSPRPGGTGELFF. The DNA for the CDR3 is TGTGCCAGCAGTCCCCGTCCGGGGGGCACCGGGGAGCTGTTTTTT.

The rearrangement uses TRBV5-8 and TRBJ1-4; D call uncertain. V was trimmed by 6 bases and J by 3 bases, leaving 12 bases between them. The CDR3 is 14 residues long. Germline V gives CDR1 SGHTS, CDR2 YDEGEE. The CDR3 DNA reads TGTGCCAGCAAGGGAGACCCCTCTAATGAAAAACTGTTTTTT. Amino acid sequence: CASKGDPSNEKLFF.

This clone appeared once. The genes are TRBV19 and TRBJ1-2; the D is unclear. Germline loops: CDR1 LNHDA, CDR2 SQIVND (reference sequence). This CDR3 spans 15 amino acids. The V end was cut by 6 bases, the J end by 7 bases, with 21 bases between. The CDR3 is CASRFGGAGRSGYTF. Here the CDR3 DNA reads TGTGCCAGTAGGTTCGGAGGCGCCGGGCGGAGTGGCTACACCTTC.

The rearrangement joins TRBV27 to TRBJ1-1; D is unresolved. CDR1 MNHEY and CDR2 SMNVEV come from the germline V gene (reference sequence). Trimming took 7 bases from V and 0 from J, leaving 9 bases between them. The CDR3 is 13 amino acids. CDR3 in DNA: TGTGCCAGCATGGGAGGAATGAACACTGAAGCTTTCTTT. Translation gives CASMGGMNTEAFF.

The gene calls are TRBV11-1 and TRBJ2-3; D is unresolved. The CDR3 is 15 amino acids. From germline, CDR1 is SGHAT and CDR2 FQDESV (reference sequence). V lost 7 bases and J lost 2, with 16 bases in between. The DNA of the CDR3 is TGTGCCAGCACCACCTCCGGCCACGACACAGATACGCAGTATTTT. As protein: CASTTSGHDTDTQYF.

The gene calls are TRBV9 and TRBJ1-3; 8 positions agree with TRBD1. The CDR3 runs to 16 residues. Germline assignment: CDR1 SGDLS and CDR2 YYNGEE. V gave up 4 bases and J gave up 2 bases; unmatched junction bases: 8. Written as DNA, the CDR3 is TGTGCCAGCAGCCCTCGACAGGGGTCGGCTGGAAACACCATATATTTT. It codes for CASSPRQGSAGNTIYF.

The V and J genes are TRBV15 and TRBJ2-5; D uncertain. V was clipped by 5 bases and J by 11 bases, with 18 bases between them. There are 13 residues in the CDR3. Germline V gives CDR1 LNHNV, CDR2 YYDKDF (reference sequence). The CDR3: CATSEKSMLEQYF. In nucleotides, the CDR3 is TGTGCCACCAGCGAGAAGTCCATGCTGGAGCAGTACTTC.

Details on this clone: A read error may be the cause here, since a much bigger clone is one base away. The chain carries TRBV18 and TRBJ1-2, with TRBD1 matching over 7 bases. The length of the CDR3 is 14 residues. The germline V gene has CDR1 KGHSH and CDR2 LQKENI. This CDR3 reads CASLPGTDNYGYTF. The CDR3 coding sequence is TGTGCCAGCTTACCAGGGACAGATAACTATGGCTACACCTTC.

This rearrangement joins TRBV6-1 to TRBJ1-4; D call uncertain. Deletions cut 1 base from V and 6 bases from J, with 3 bases between. CDR1 is MNHNS, CDR2 SASEGT, per germline. The CDR3 runs to 12 residues. The CDR3 reads CASSEGYEKLFF. CDR3 nucleotide sequence: TGTGCCAGCAGTGAAGGTTATGAAAAACTGTTTTTT.

This chain joins TRBV19 and TRBJ2-5, with D tentatively TRBD1 or TRBD2 (5 bases each). Looked up from germline, CDR1 is LNHDA and CDR2 is SQIVND (reference sequence). CDR3 size: 15 residues. V lost 4 bases and J lost 2, with 14 bases in between. The CDR3 is CASSRASGPQETQYF. The CDR3 region has the DNA TGTGCCAGTAGTAGAGCATCGGGACCTCAAGAGACCCAGTACTTC. The variable domain in full, with the rest retrieved from reference TRBV19 and TRBJ2-5, is DGGITQSPKYLFRKEGQNVTLSCEQNLNHDAMYWYRQDPGQGLRLIYYSQIVNDFQKGDIAEGYSVSREKKESFPLTVTSAQKNPTAFYLCASSRASGPQETQYFGPGTRLLVL.

The rearrangement joins TRBV30 to TRBJ2-7, with 8 bases matching TRBD2. CDR1 GTSNPN and CDR2 SVGIG come from the germline V gene (reference sequence). V was clipped by 4 bases and J by 5 bases; unmatched bases: 4. The CDR3 has 12 residues. DNA for the CDR3: TGTGCCTGGACAGCGGGAGTTAACGAGCAGTACTTC. The encoded protein is CAWTAGVNEQYF.

The chain recombines TRBV21-1 with TRBJ1-1; the table gives TRBD1 as D, unverified against the DNA. TRBV21-1 is described as a pseudogene. CDR3 length: 14 amino acids. CDR3 coding DNA: TGTGCCAGCAGCACGGGACAGGGCTGCGCTGAAGCTTTCTTT. As protein: CASSTGQGCAEAFF.

The chain's CDR3 is CASSEQGSNQPQHF. The CDR3 DNA reads as TGTGCCAGCAGTGAACAGGGAAGCAATCAGCCCCAGCATTTT. The rearrangement joins TRBV2 to TRBJ1-5; perhaps TRBD1 as D (5 bases). The V end was cut by 2 bases, the J end by 1 base, with 6 bases between. CDR3 length equals 14 residues. The germline gives CDR1 SNHLY, CDR2 FYNNEI. The variable domain in full, completed from reference TRBV2 and TRBJ1-5, reads EPEVTQTPSHQVTQMGQEVILRCVPISNHLYFYWYRQILGQKVEFLVSFYNNEISEKSEIFDDQFSVERPDGSNFTLKIRSTKLEDSAMYFCASSEQGSNQPQHFGDGTRLSIL.

CDR3 sequence: CASSQDLLLADQAPYNEQFF. CDR3 bases: TGCGCCAGCAGCCAAGATCTTTTACTAGCGGACCAAGCCCCCTACAATGAGCAGTTCTTC. This chain connects TRBV4-3 to TRBJ2-1; 8 bases are shared with TRBD2. CDR3 length: 20 amino acids. Looked up from germline, CDR1 is LGHNA and CDR2 is YSLEER. The ends lost 0 bases at V and 2 bases at J; junction bases unmatched: 15.

V and J are TRBV25-1 and TRBJ2-3; D possibly matches TRBD1 or TRBD2 (5 bases each). CDR1 is MGHDK and CDR2 is SYGVNS in the germline V gene. The CDR3 contains 11 residues. Trimming pared 10 bases from V and 14 bases from J, leaving 19 bases between. The CDR3 DNA reads as TGTGCCACCGCCGGGACCCTTGCCCGGTATTTT. This encodes CATAGTLARYF.

The CDR3 nucleotides read TGTGCCAGCTCCTACCTGAGTTTGTCGGTGTCTGGAAACACCATATATTTT. Its protein product is CASSYLSLSVSGNTIYF. The chain has TRBV18 and TRBJ1-3; D ambiguous. V was trimmed by 6 bases and J by 1 base, leaving 19 bases between them. The CDR3 is 17 amino acids. Germline V gives CDR1 KGHSH, CDR2 LQKENI. Using reference TRBV18 and TRBJ1-3 for the parts outside the CDR3, the full variable domain is NAGVMQNPRHLVRRRGQEARLRCSPMKGHSHVYWYRQLPEEGLKFMVYLQKENIIDESGMPKERFSAEFPKEGPSILRIQQVVRGDSAAYFCASSYLSLSVSGNTIYFGEGSWLTVV.

The V and J genes are TRBV5-4 and TRBJ2-2; D perhaps matches TRBD2 (7 bases). There are 15 residues in the CDR3. V was clipped by 6 bases and J by 0 bases, with 12 bases between them. Germline CDR1 reads SGHNT; CDR2 reads YYREEE (reference sequence). The CDR3 region is CASTRGGANTGELFF. CDR3 nucleotides: TGTGCCAGCACGAGGGGGGGGGCGAACACCGGGGAGCTGTTTTTT. The entire variable domain, with the rest obtained from reference TRBV5-4 and TRBJ2-2, is as follows: ETGVTQSPTHLIKTRGQQVTLRCSSQSGHNTVSWYQQALGQGPQFIFQYYREEENGRGNFPPRFSGLQFPNYSSELNVNALELDDSALYLCASTRGGANTGELFFGEGSRLTVL.

The genes are TRBV5-4 and TRBJ2-7; 9 bases line up with TRBD1. V shed 4 bases, J shed 1 base, and the junction held 6 bases outside the gene matches. The CDR3 covers 15 residues. In germline, CDR1 is SGHNT, CDR2 YYREEE (reference sequence). The DNA of the CDR3 is TGTGCCAGCAGCCTCCAGGGACAGGGATCCTACGAGCAGTACTTC. It specifies CASSLQGQGSYEQYF.

The rearrangement joins TRBV11-3 to TRBJ2-5; D gene ambiguous. The CDR3 runs to 11 residues. From germline, CDR1 is SGHNT and CDR2 YENEEA. Trimming took off 4 bases at V and 2 bases at J, with 2 bases between the two ends. CDR3 in DNA: TGTGCCAGCAGCTCTCAAGAGACCCAGTACTTC. This translates into CASSSQETQYF.

The chain is built from TRBV4-1 and TRBJ1-5; 8 nucleotides align to TRBD1. This CDR3 is 17 amino acids long. The germline V gene encodes CDR1 MGHRA and CDR2 YSYEKL. With 4 bases clipped from V and 2 bases from J, the junction kept 10 bases outside the gene matches. CDR3 coding DNA: TGCGCCAGCAGCCGTTCCGACCAGGGGGCGGGCAATCAGCCCCAGCATTTT. Its translation is CASSRSDQGAGNQPQHF.

The chain carries TRBV5-1 and TRBJ2-3; no reliable D call. The CDR3 is 16 residues long. The germline V gene has CDR1 SGHRS and CDR2 YFSETQ. The V end lost 7 bases, the J end lost 0 bases, and 18 bases lay between the germline ends. The CDR3 DNA is TGCGCCAGCGGAAGCTTCGTTAGCCCTAGCACAGATACGCAGTATTTT. Translation gives CASGSFVSPSTDTQYF.

The chain is built from TRBV2 and TRBJ2-4; 7 nucleotides align to TRBD1. CDR1 and CDR2 (germline): SNHLY, FYNNEI. V trimming: 3 bases; J trimming: 7 bases; junction bases outside the gene matches: 3. This CDR3 has 13 amino acids. The CDR3, as DNA: TGTGCCAGCAGTGAGCCAGGGGGTAACATTCAGTACTTC. This encodes CASSEPGGNIQYF.

Written as DNA, the CDR3 is TGTGCCAGCACCCTCGGATTCGCGAACACCGGGGAGCTGTTTTTT. Translation: CASTLGFANTGELFF. The chain combines TRBV5-6 with TRBJ2-2; no reliable D call. The CDR3 is 15 amino acids. CDR1 is SGHDT and CDR2 is YYEEEE in the germline V gene. Between the trimmed V and J ends, which lost 6 bases and 0 bases, there was a span of 12 bases.